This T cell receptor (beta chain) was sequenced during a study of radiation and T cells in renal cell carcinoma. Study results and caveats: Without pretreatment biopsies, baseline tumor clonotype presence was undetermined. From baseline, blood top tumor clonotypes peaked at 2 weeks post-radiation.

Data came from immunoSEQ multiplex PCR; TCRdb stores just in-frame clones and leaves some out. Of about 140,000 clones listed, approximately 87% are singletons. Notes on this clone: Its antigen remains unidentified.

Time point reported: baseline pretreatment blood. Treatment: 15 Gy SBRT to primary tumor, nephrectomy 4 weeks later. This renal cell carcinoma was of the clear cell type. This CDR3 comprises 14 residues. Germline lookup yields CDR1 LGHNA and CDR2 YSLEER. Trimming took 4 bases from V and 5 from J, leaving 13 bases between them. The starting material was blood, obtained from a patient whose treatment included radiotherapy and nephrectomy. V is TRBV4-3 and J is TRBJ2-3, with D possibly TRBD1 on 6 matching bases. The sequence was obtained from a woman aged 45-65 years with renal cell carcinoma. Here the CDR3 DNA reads TGCGCCAGCAGCCTCGGACAGCTGGGAGATACGCAGTATTTT. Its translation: CASSLGQLGDTQYF.